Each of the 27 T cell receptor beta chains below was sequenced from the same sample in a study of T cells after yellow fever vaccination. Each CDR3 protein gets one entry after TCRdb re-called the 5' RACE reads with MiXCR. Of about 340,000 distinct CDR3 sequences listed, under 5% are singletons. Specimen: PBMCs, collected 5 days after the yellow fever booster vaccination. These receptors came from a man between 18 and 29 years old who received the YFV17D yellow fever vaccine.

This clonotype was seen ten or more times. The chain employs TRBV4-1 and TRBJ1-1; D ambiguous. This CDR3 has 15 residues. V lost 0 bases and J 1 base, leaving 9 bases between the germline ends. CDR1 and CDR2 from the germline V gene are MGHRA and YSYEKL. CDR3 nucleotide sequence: TGCGCCAGCAGCCAAGACACGGGCGGGAACACTGAAGCTTTCTTT. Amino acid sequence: CASSQDTGGNTEAFF.

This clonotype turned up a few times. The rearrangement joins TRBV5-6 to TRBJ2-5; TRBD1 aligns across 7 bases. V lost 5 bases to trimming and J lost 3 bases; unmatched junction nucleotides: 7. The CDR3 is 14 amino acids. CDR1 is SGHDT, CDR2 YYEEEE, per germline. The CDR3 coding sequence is TGTGCCAGCAGGTTACCAGGGACAGAAGAGACCCAGTACTTC. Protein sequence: CASRLPGTEETQYF.

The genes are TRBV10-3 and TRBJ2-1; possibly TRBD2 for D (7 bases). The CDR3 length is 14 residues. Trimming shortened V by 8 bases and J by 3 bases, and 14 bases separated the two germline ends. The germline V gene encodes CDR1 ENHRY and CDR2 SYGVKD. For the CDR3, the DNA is TGTGCCATCCGGGGGGCAGCAGACTACAATGAGCAGTTCTTC. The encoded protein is CAIRGAADYNEQFF.

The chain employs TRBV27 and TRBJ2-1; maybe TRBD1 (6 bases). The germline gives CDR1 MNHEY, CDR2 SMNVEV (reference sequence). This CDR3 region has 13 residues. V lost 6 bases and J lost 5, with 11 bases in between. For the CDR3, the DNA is TGTGCCAGCAGCCGGACAGACAACAATGAGCAGTTCTTC. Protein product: CASSRTDNNEQFF.

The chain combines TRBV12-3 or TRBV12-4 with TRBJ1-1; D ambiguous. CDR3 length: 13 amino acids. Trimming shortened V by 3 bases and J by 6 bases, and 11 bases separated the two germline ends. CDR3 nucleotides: TGTGCCAGCAGTTTGGAGGTTTTCTCTGAAGCTTTCTTT. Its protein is CASSLEVFSEAFF.

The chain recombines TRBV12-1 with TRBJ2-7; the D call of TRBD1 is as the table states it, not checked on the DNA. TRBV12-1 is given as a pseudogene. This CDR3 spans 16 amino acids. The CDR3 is CASSTDRDVPSYEQYF. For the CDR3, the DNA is TGTGCCAGCAGCACGGACCGGGACGTACCCTCCTACGAGCAGTACTTC.

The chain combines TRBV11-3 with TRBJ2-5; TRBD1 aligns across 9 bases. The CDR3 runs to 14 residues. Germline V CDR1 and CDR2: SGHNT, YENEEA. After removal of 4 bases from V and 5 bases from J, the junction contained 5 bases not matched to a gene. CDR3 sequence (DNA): TGTGCCAGCAGCTCCGCCGGGACAGGGGAGACCCAGTACTTC. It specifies CASSSAGTGETQYF.

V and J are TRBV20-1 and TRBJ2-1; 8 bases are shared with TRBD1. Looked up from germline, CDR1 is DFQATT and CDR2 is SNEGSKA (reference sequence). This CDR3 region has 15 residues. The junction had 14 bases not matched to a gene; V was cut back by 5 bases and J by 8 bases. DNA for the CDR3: TGCAGTGCTTTGGATGTACAGGGGGTTGTCCATGAGCAGTTCTTC. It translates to CSALDVQGVVHEQFF.

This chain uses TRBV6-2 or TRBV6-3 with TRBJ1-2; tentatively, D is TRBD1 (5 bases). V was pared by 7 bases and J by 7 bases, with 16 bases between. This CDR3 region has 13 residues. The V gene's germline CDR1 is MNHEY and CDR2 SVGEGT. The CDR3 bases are TGTGCCAGCACCCCGGGGACGGGTTCTGGCTACACCTTC. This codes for CASTPGTGSGYTF.

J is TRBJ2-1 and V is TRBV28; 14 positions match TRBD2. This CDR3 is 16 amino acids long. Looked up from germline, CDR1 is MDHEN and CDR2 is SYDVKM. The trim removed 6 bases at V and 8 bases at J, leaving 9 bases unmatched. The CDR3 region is CASSTTSGGAPDEQFF. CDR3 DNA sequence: TGTGCCAGCAGCACGACTAGCGGGGGGGCCCCGGATGAGCAGTTCTTC.

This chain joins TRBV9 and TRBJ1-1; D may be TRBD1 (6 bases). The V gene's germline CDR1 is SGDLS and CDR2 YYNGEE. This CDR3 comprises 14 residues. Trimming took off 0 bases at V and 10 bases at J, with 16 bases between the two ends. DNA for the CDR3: TGTGCCAGCAGCGTAGAGGGACACTCGGCGGGAGCTTTCTTT. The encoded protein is CASSVEGHSAGAFF.

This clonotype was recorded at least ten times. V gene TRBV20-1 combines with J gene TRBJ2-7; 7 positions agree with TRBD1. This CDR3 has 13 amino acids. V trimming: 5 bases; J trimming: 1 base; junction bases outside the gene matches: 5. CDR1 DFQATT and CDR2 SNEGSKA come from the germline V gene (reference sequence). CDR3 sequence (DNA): TGCAGTGCTCAATCCAGGGGGTCCTACGAGCAGTACTTC. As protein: CSAQSRGSYEQYF.

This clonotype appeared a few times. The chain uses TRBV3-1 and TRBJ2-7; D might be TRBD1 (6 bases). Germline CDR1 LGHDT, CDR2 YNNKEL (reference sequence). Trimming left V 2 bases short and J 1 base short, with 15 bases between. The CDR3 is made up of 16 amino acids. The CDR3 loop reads CASSQYNLRGSYEQYF. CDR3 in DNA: TGTGCCAGCAGCCAATACAATCTCAGGGGATCCTACGAGCAGTACTTC.

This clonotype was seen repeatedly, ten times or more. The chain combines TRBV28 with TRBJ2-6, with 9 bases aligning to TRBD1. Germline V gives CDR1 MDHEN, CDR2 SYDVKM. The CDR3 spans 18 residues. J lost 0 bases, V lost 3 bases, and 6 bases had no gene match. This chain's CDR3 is CASSLGTGRSSGANVLTF. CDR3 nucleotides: TGTGCCAGCAGTTTGGGGACAGGGAGAAGCTCTGGGGCCAACGTCCTGACTTTC.

CDR3 nucleotide sequence: TGCAGCGTTGGGACTAGCGGGGGGGCTGGGACCGGGGAGCTGTTTTTT. This encodes CSVGTSGGAGTGELFF. The rearrangement links TRBV29-1 to TRBJ2-2; 15 nucleotides agree with TRBD2. Trimming at V came to 4 bases and at J to 5 bases, leaving 5 bases not matched to a gene. Germline lookup yields CDR1 SQVTM and CDR2 ANQGSEA. The CDR3 covers 16 residues.

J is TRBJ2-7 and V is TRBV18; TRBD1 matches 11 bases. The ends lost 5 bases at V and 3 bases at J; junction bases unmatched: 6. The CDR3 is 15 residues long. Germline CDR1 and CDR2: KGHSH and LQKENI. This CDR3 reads CASSAGTGGNYEQYV. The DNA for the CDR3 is TGTGCCAGCTCAGCCGGGACAGGGGGAAACTACGAGCAGTACGTC.

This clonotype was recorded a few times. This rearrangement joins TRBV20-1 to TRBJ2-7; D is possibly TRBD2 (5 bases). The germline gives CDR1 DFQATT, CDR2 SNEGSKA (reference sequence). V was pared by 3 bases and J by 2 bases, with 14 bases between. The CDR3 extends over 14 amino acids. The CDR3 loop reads CSASEGISAYEQYF. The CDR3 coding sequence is TGCAGTGCTAGCGAGGGTATTAGTGCCTACGAGCAGTACTTC.

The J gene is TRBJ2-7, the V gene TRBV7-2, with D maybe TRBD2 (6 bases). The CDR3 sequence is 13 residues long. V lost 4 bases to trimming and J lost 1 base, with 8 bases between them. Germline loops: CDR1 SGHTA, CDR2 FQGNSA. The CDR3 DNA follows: TGTGCCAGCAGCTGGAGGGAGTCCTACGAGCAGTACGTC. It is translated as CASSWRESYEQYV.

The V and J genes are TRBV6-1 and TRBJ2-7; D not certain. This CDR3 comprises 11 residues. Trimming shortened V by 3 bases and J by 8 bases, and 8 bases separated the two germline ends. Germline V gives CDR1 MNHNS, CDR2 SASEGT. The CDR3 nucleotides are TGTGCCAGCAGTGACATGGGAAAGCAGTACGTC. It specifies CASSDMGKQYV.

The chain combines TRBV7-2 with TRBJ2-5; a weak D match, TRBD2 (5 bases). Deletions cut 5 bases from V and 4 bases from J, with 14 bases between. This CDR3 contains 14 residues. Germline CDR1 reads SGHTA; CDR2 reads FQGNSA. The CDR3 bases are TGTGCCAGCAGCCCCGAGGGCCTGGGAGAGACCCAGTACTTC. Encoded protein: CASSPEGLGETQYF.

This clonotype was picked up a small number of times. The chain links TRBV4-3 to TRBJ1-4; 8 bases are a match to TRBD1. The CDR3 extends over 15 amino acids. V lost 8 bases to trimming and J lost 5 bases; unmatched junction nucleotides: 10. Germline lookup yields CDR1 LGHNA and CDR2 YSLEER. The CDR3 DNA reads TGCGCCAGCGCACAGACAGGGGCGAAGAATGAAAAACTGTTTTTT. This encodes CASAQTGAKNEKLFF.

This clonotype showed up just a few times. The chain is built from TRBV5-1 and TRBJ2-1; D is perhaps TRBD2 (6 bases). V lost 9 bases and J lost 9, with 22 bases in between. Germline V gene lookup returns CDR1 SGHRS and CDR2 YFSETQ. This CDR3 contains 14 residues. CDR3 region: CATQPGTETTEQFF. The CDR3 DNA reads TGCGCCACCCAACCAGGGACTGAGACAACTGAGCAGTTCTTC.

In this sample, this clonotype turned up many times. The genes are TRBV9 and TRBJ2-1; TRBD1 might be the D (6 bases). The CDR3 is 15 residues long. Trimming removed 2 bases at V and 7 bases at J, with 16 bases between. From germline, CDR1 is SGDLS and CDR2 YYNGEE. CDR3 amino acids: CASSVGAGVGNEQFF. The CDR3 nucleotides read TGTGCCAGCAGCGTTGGCGCAGGGGTCGGGAATGAGCAGTTCTTC. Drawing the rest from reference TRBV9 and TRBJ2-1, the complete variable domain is DSGVTQTPKHLITATGQRVTLRCSPRSGDLSVYWYQQSLDQGLQFLIQYYNGEERAKGNILERFSAQQFPDLHSELNLSSLELGDSALYFCASSVGAGVGNEQFFGPGTRLTVL.

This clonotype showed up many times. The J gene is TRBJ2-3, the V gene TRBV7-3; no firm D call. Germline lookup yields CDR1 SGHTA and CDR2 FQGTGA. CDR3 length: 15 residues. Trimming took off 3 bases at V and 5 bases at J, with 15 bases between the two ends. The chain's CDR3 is CASSFSSTGRDTQYF. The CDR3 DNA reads TGTGCCAGCAGCTTTTCGTCAACCGGGCGAGATACGCAGTATTTT.

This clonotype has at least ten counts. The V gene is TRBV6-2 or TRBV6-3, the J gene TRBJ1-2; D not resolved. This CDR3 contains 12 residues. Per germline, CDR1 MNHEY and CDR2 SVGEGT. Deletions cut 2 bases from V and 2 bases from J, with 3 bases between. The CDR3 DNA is TGTGCCAGCAGTTACCAGAACTATGGCTACACCTTC. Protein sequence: CASSYQNYGYTF.

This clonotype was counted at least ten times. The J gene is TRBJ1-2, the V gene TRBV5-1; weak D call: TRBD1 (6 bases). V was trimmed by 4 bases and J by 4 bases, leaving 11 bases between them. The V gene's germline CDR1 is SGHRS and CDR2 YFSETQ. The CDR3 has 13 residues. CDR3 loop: CASSLGQIYGYTF. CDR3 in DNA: TGCGCCAGCAGCCTCGGACAGATCTATGGCTACACCTTC.

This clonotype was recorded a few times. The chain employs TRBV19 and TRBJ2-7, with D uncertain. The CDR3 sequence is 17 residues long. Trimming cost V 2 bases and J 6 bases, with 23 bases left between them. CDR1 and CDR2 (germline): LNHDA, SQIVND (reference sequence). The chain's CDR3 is CASSICPELRSHCEQYF. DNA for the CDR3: TGTGCCAGTAGTATATGTCCAGAACTCCGATCTCATTGCGAGCAGTACTTC.